This TCR beta chain is from a study of blood T cells in healthy people across ages. Study findings and constraints: Measured against age, TCR beta diversity per million T cells decreased in a roughly linear manner.

Notes on this clonotype: Antigen unknown. Since a much larger clone is just one base distant, this may be a read error.

Together with a sample-barcoded 5' primer, a J-beta primer mix was included in a second PCR lasting about 7 to 11 cycles. TCRdb analysed the 5' RACE reads with MiXCR anew, one entry per CDR3 protein. This sample has 850,000 to 950,000 distinct CDR3 sequences, with more than 25% found just once. The receptor was isolated from a woman of 80 years or more in good health. Sample: blood.

The DNA of the CDR3 is TGTGCCAGCAGCTTAGCGGTTGTGGGCAAGGTCCATGGCTACACCTTC. This codes for CASSLAVVGKVHGYTF. The chain recombines TRBV7-9 with TRBJ1-2; D is ambiguous. The CDR3 sequence is 16 residues long. CDR1 and CDR2 from the germline V gene are SEHNR and FQNEAQ (reference sequence). The V gene lost 0 bases and the J gene lost 6 bases, with 17 bases spanning the gap.